This T cell receptor beta chain was recorded in a study of T cell responses to AZD1222 COVID-19 vaccine. Generated by immunoSEQ multiplex PCR, the TCRdb table keeps only in-frame clones and is missing some. The data contain 85,000 to 95,000 clones, around 89% of them singletons. CDR1 LNHDA and CDR2 SQIVND come from the germline V gene (reference sequence). The CDR3 is 15 residues long. Germline trimming cut 3 bases from V and 5 bases from J; bases unmatched to any gene: 10. Overall study results and limits: Repertoire sampling was restricted to post-peak T cell response timepoints. There were mostly white British donors and more females than males, and clonal diversity was possibly underestimated.

About this clone itself: Its antigen is unidentified.

Source: peripheral blood, taken 28 days after the second AZD1222 dose. The receptor comes from an adult who received the AZD1222 COVID-19 vaccine. The rearrangement uses TRBV19 and TRBJ2-7; TRBD1 matches 7 bases. For the CDR3, the DNA is TGTGCCAGTAGTATCTCCGGGACAGTGATGAACGAGCAGTACTTC. Translating it yields CASSISGTVMNEQYF.